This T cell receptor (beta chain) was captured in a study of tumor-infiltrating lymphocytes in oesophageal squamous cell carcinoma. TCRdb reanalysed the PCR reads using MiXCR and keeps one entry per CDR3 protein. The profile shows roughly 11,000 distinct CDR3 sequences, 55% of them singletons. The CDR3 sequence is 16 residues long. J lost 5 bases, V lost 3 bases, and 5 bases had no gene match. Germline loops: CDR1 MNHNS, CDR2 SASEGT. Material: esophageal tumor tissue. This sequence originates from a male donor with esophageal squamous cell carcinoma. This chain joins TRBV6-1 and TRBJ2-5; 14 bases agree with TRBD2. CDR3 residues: CASSDSTSGGAETQYF. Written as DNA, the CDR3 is TGTGCCAGCAGTGACTCGACTAGCGGGGGGGCCGAGACCCAGTACTTC.